These 31 T cell receptor beta chains came from one sample sequenced in a study of kidney transplant recipient with SARS-CoV-2 infection. TCRdb analysed the reads with MiXCR anew, one entry per CDR3 protein. The sample contains approximately 250,000 distinct CDR3 sequences, 25% to 30% of which appear only once. This specimen was a blood sample, taken at baseline and on day 111 from a kidney transplant recipient. The receptors shown here come from a male patient between 25 and 39 years old who had COVID-19 and was a kidney transplant recipient. Some T cells may have originated in the graft donor.

This clonotype occurred many times. V gene TRBV2 combines with J gene TRBJ1-2, with unresolved D. Germline V CDR1 and CDR2: SNHLY, FYNNEI. This CDR3 has 15 amino acids. V was clipped by 4 bases and J by 5 bases, with 17 bases between them. DNA for the CDR3: TGTGCCAGCAGTGTAGGGTCCCTTTACGGTTATGGCTACACCTTC. It translates to CASSVGSLYGYGYTF.

Note on this clonotype: A much larger clone differs from this one at a single base, so this may be a read error. The chain's CDR3 is CSASCLLFRKTYGYAF. The CDR3 coding sequence is TGCAGTGCTTCATGCTTGCTGTTTCGAAAGACCTATGGCTACGCCTTC. The chain links TRBV20-1 to TRBJ1-2, with no clear D. Germline-derived CDR1 and CDR2 are DFQATT and SNEGSKA (reference sequence). The CDR3 extends over 16 amino acids.

In this sample, this clonotype turned up many times. The chain employs TRBV5-1 and TRBJ2-7; possible D gene TRBD2, 6 bases. V lost 7 bases and J 1 base, leaving 12 bases between the germline ends. The CDR3 is 13 residues long. Germline V lookup: CDR1 SGHRS, CDR2 YFSETQ. CDR3 coding DNA: TGCGCCAGCCGAGCTAGCGCGTCCTACGAGCAGTACTTC. Amino acids: CASRASASYEQYF. The whole variable domain, remainder taken from reference TRBV5-1 and TRBJ2-7, is KAGVTQTPRYLIKTRGQQVTLSCSPISGHRSVSWYQQTPGQGLQFLFEYFSETQRNKGNFPGRFSGRQFSNSRSEMNVSTLELGDSALYLCASRASASYEQYFGPGTRLTVT.

This clonotype occurred a few times. J is TRBJ2-6 and V is TRBV2; 14 positions match TRBD2. V trimming: 2 bases; J trimming: 3 bases; junction bases outside the gene matches: 9. This CDR3 is built from 20 residues. Germline lookup yields CDR1 SNHLY and CDR2 FYNNEI. The CDR3 DNA is TGTGCCAGCAGTGAAATCGAACCGGGACTAGCGGGAGTTGGGGCCAACGTCCTGACTTTC. The encoded protein is CASSEIEPGLAGVGANVLTF.

This clonotype was seen many times. The rearrangement joins TRBV6-6 to TRBJ1-2; D remains unclear. V shed 5 bases and J shed 4 bases, with 23 bases lying between them. The germline CDR1 and CDR2 sequences are MNHNY and SVGAGI (reference sequence). The CDR3 is 17 amino acids. CDR3 sequence reads: CASSGLQGGRKTYGYTF. As DNA, the CDR3 is TGTGCCAGCAGTGGTCTTCAAGGTGGGAGAAAGACCTATGGCTACACCTTC.

The genes are TRBV5-6 and TRBJ2-6, with no clear D. Looked up from germline, CDR1 is SGHDT and CDR2 is YYEEEE. Trimming removed 5 bases from V and 0 bases from J, with 9 bases in between. The CDR3 has 15 residues. This chain's CDR3 is CASRRLSSGANVLTF. As DNA, the CDR3 is TGTGCCAGCAGGCGATTATCCTCTGGGGCCAACGTCCTGACTTTC.

This clonotype was detected ten times or more. The gene calls are TRBV6-5 and TRBJ2-7; either TRBD1 or TRBD2 may fit D (5 bases each). Germline V CDR1 and CDR2: MNHEY, SVGAGI. There are 15 residues in the CDR3. V was clipped by 1 base and J by 3 bases, with 13 bases between them. CDR3: CASSYYRGDRYEQYF. The CDR3 DNA is TGTGCCAGCAGTTACTATCGAGGGGATCGCTACGAGCAGTACTTC.

A remark on this clonotype: This may arise from a read error, as a much more abundant clone is one base away. This is likely a read error, given that the CDR3 carries no conserved phenylalanine or tryptophan at its end. This sequence joins TRBV5-1 and TRBJ1-4, with D possibly TRBD1 on 5 matching bases. Trimming cost V 4 bases and J 4 bases, with 17 bases left between them. CDR1 is SGHRS and CDR2 is YFSETQ in the germline V gene. The CDR3 sequence is 16 residues long. In nucleotides, the CDR3 is TGCGCCAGCAGCCCCGGGGAGGTTGGGGGTAATGAAAAACTGTTTATT. Translation: CASSPGEVGGNEKLFI.

Many counts were recorded for this clonotype. This chain joins TRBV7-3 and TRBJ1-5; D uncertain. The ends were cut back, 5 bases at V and 5 bases at J, with 10 bases in the middle. Germline V gives CDR1 SGHTA, CDR2 FQGTGA. This CDR3 is 13 amino acids long. CDR3 residues: CASSPTPDQPQHF. In DNA form, the CDR3 reads TGTGCCAGCAGCCCGACACCCGATCAGCCCCAGCATTTT.

About this clonotype: This may be a read error: a much more frequent sequence differs by one nucleotide. The chain recombines TRBV6-1 with TRBJ1-2; the D is unclear. CDR1 and CDR2 from the germline V gene are MNHNS and SASEGT. The CDR3 runs 17 residues. V was shortened by 7 bases and J by 4 bases, with 25 bases between the two germline ends. The chain's CDR3 is CASNGPGGGRKTYGYTF. The CDR3 coding sequence is TGTGCCAGCAATGGACCCGGAGGTGGGAGAAAGACCTATGGCTACACCTTC.

This clonotype occurred many times. For the CDR3, the DNA is TGTGCCAGCAGTTCCCCGGGACTAGCGCGGTCGCCCTCCTACGAGCAGTACTTC. Translated: CASSSPGLARSPSYEQYF. The chain is built from TRBV28 and TRBJ2-7, with 10 bases aligning to TRBD2. J lost 0 bases, V lost 4 bases, and 12 bases had no gene match. This CDR3 has 18 amino acids. Germline V gives CDR1 MDHEN, CDR2 SYDVKM.

This clonotype was observed a few times. The chain uses TRBV28 and TRBJ2-6; 9 bases fit TRBD1. V shed 5 bases, J shed 2 bases, and the junction held 4 bases outside the gene matches. Germline values: CDR1 MDHEN, CDR2 SYDVKM. This CDR3 comprises 16 residues. The CDR3 DNA sequence: TGTGCCAGCAGTCAATACAGGGGGCCTGGGGCCAACGTCCTGACTTTC. It translates to CASSQYRGPGANVLTF. Complete variable domain (other parts from reference TRBV28 and TRBJ2-6): DVKVTQSSRYLVKRTGEKVFLECVQDMDHENMFWYRQDPGLGLRLIYFSYDVKMKEKGDIPEGYSVSREKKERFSLILESASTNQTSMYLCASSQYRGPGANVLTFGAGSRLTVL.

This clonotype was recorded at least ten times. The chain carries TRBV15 and TRBJ2-6; a weak D match, TRBD2 (5 bases). From germline, CDR1 is LNHNV and CDR2 YYDKDF (reference sequence). Trimming left V 2 bases short and J 7 bases short, with 15 bases between. This CDR3 is 16 amino acids long. CDR3 nucleotide sequence: TGTGCCACCAGCAGAAAAGGAGGAGGTCGAGCCAACGTCCTGACTTTC. This codes for CATSRKGGGRANVLTF.

The table lists this clonotype with many counts. The rearrangement uses TRBV20-1 and TRBJ1-1, with a possible D match to TRBD1 (5 bases). Deletions cut 6 bases from V and 1 base from J, with 15 bases between. Per germline, CDR1 DFQATT and CDR2 SNEGSKA (reference sequence). This CDR3 is 14 amino acids long. This CDR3 reads CSAQLTGQNTEAFF. In DNA, the CDR3 is TGCAGTGCCCAACTCACAGGACAGAACACTGAAGCTTTCTTT.

V is TRBV5-6 and J is TRBJ2-7; 9 bases fit TRBD2. The germline gives CDR1 SGHDT, CDR2 YYEEEE. V lost 4 bases, J lost 5 bases, and 4 bases stayed unmatched. This CDR3 region has 13 residues. The CDR3 region is CASSRRLADEQYF. In DNA, the CDR3 is TGTGCCAGCAGCCGTAGACTAGCGGACGAGCAGTACTTC. Full variable domain (outside the CDR3, taken from reference TRBV5-6 and TRBJ2-7): DAGVTQSPTHLIKTRGQQVTLRCSPKSGHDTVSWYQQALGQGPQFIFQYYEEEERQRGNFPDRFSGHQFPNYSSELNVNALLLGDSALYLCASSRRLADEQYFGPGTRLTVT.

This clonotype was counted at least ten times. The gene calls are TRBV28 and TRBJ2-1; D is uncertain. Trimming shortened V by 7 bases and J by 8 bases, and 15 bases separated the two germline ends. CDR1 and CDR2 (germline): MDHEN, SYDVKM. The CDR3 is made up of 13 amino acids. The CDR3 reads CASKTSRNDEQFF. CDR3 DNA sequence: TGTGCCAGCAAAACCAGCCGAAACGATGAGCAGTTCTTC.

This clonotype appeared many times. This rearrangement joins TRBV16 to TRBJ1-2; no clear D gene. Germline assignment: CDR1 KGHSY and CDR2 FQNENV. The CDR3 totals 17 residues. V gave up 5 bases and J gave up 4 bases, with 23 bases separating them. In DNA, the CDR3 is TGTGCCAGCAGCATTGGTGGGGTCGTTAGAAAGACCTATGGCTACACCTTC. It encodes CASSIGGVVRKTYGYTF.

As regards this clonotype: One base away lies a much larger clone, so this may be a sequencing read error. The chain joins TRBV5-4 to TRBJ1-2; D gene unclear. The CDR3 consists of 16 residues. CDR1 is SGHNT and CDR2 is YYREEE in the germline V gene (reference sequence). Trimming pared 6 bases from V and 4 bases from J, leaving 22 bases between. The CDR3 loop reads CASKWTVPGKTYGYTF. The CDR3 DNA reads TGTGCCAGCAAGTGGACCGTACCAGGAAAGACCTATGGCTACACCTTC.

In the case of this clonotype: Possible read error: a much larger clone is one base away. The J gene is TRBJ1-5, the V gene TRBV7-2; the match to TRBD1 covers 7 bases. Germline lookup yields CDR1 SGHTA and CDR2 FQGNSA. CDR3 length: 15 residues. Here the CDR3 reads CVSSRNQGDNQPQHF. Written as DNA, the CDR3 is TGTGTCAGCAGCCGGAATCAGGGGGACAATCAGCCCCAGCATTTT.

This clonotype has a count of ten or more. V is TRBV5-1 and J is TRBJ2-1, with TRBD2 matching over 7 bases. In germline, CDR1 is SGHRS, CDR2 YFSETQ. The CDR3 contains 15 residues. Unmatched junction bases numbered 8, after V lost 0 bases and J lost 8 bases. The CDR3 DNA is TGCGCCAGCAGCTTGGCGCTCGGGGGAGGGGATGAGCAGTTCTTC. Protein: CASSLALGGGDEQFF.

This clonotype was observed at least ten times. This rearrangement joins TRBV12-3 or TRBV12-4 to TRBJ1-6; D not certain. V gave up 5 bases and J gave up 0 bases, with 14 bases separating them. The CDR3 spans 17 residues. This chain's CDR3 is CASSPYGGSSYNSPLHF. The CDR3 coding sequence is TGTGCCAGCAGTCCCTACGGTGGAAGCTCCTATAATTCACCCCTCCACTTT.

In the case of this clonotype: It may be a read error: a sequence one base away is much more abundant. The gene calls are TRBV5-4 and TRBJ1-2; D uncertain. V shed 6 bases and J shed 4 bases, with 22 bases lying between them. The CDR3 has 16 residues. Germline CDR1 is SGHNT and CDR2 is YYREEE (reference sequence). The CDR3 sequence is CASNSDVPGRTYGYTF. The CDR3 region has the DNA TGTGCCAGCAATTCGGACGTACCAGGAAGGACCTATGGCTACACCTTC.

Points on this clonotype: This sequence is one base from a far larger clone and is likely a read error. The CDR3 protein is CASSFGTGGLSYEQYF. In DNA, the CDR3 is TGCGCCAGCAGCTTTGGGACGGGAGGGCTCTCCTACGAGCAGTACTTC. This chain joins TRBV5-1 and TRBJ2-5, with TRBD2 matching 8 bases. The end of the DNA aligns better with TRBJ2-7, so the J call may be wrong. CDR1 and CDR2 from the germline V gene are SGHRS and YFSETQ. The CDR3 is made up of 16 amino acids.

Worth noting for this clonotype: A clone one base away is much larger, so this may be a read error. Without the conserved terminal phenylalanine or tryptophan, this CDR3 likely stems from a read error. The chain links TRBV20-1 to TRBJ1-2, with D possibly being TRBD1 (6 bases). CDR1 is DFQATT and CDR2 is SNEGSKA in the germline V gene (reference sequence). V lost 6 bases and J 0 bases, leaving 20 bases between the germline ends. The CDR3 spans 16 residues. CDR3 sequence reads: CSATPMPDRTNYGYTL. The CDR3 region has the DNA TGCAGTGCCACGCCTATGCCAGACAGGACTAACTATGGCTACACCCTC.

The V gene is TRBV9, the J gene TRBJ2-7; no reliable D call. Trimming cost V 0 bases and J 0 bases, with 7 bases left between them. CDR3 length: 14 residues. Germline values: CDR1 SGDLS, CDR2 YYNGEE. The CDR3 region has the DNA TGTGCCAGCAGCGTAGCCTATGCCTCCTACGAGCAGTACTTC. The encoded protein is CASSVAYASYEQYF.

A word on this clonotype: This may be a read error, as it is one base from a much larger clone. V is TRBV6-1 and J is TRBJ1-2; no reliable D call. This CDR3 contains 17 residues. Germline CDR1 and CDR2: MNHNS and SASEGT. The CDR3 here is CASSGKTSMRKTYDYTF. In nucleotides, the CDR3 is TGTGCCAGCAGTGGTAAAACCTCTATGCGAAAGACCTATGACTACACCTTC.

This clonotype was seen repeatedly, ten times or more. The rearrangement uses TRBV10-2 and TRBJ1-2, with D unclear. The V end was cut by 4 bases, the J end by 4 bases, with 22 bases between. The CDR3 contains 17 residues. Per germline, CDR1 WSHSY and CDR2 SAAADI. The CDR3 nucleotides read TGCGCCAGCAGTGGCAATAGCACTTCTAGAAAGACCTATGGCTACACCTTC. Translating gives CASSGNSTSRKTYGYTF.

The chain employs TRBV29-1 and TRBJ2-1, with TRBD2 matching 15 bases. The CDR3 runs 14 residues. CDR1 is SQVTM and CDR2 is ANQGSEA in the germline V gene. V lost 8 bases, J lost 15 bases, and 14 bases stayed unmatched. CDR3 region: CSISRTSGGGLWFF. In DNA form, the CDR3 reads TGCAGCATATCCCGGACTAGCGGGGGGGGATTGTGGTTCTTC.

J is TRBJ2-1 and V is TRBV11-2, with 9 bases matching TRBD1. The CDR3 contains 14 residues. In germline, CDR1 is SGHAT, CDR2 FQNNGV. The junction had 7 bases not matched to a gene; V was cut back by 7 bases and J by 6 bases. Here the CDR3 reads CASNADRGGNEQFF. CDR3 coding DNA: TGTGCCAGCAACGCGGACAGGGGAGGCAATGAGCAGTTCTTC.

The gene calls are TRBV9 and TRBJ2-3, with 8 nucleotides matching TRBD2. Germline V gene sequence: CDR1 SGDLS, CDR2 YYNGEE. This CDR3 is built from 15 residues. V shed 0 bases and J 3 bases; nucleotides not matched to a gene: 3. CDR3 loop: CASSVALAATDTQYF. CDR3 in DNA: TGTGCCAGCAGCGTAGCACTAGCGGCAACAGATACGCAGTATTTT.

This clonotype was recorded only once. This may stem from a read error, because a much larger clone lies one nucleotide away. This CDR3 reads CASSLHVKAGKTYSYTF. The CDR3 DNA follows: TGTGCCAGCAGCTTGCATGTTAAGGCTGGAAAGACCTATAGCTACACCTTC. The rearrangement uses TRBV11-1 and TRBJ1-2; D gene ambiguous. CDR3 length: 17 amino acids. Germline V gene sequence: CDR1 SGHAT, CDR2 FQDESV (reference sequence).